The 31 T cell receptor beta chains below all came from one sample that was sequenced in a study of blood T cell repertoires in COVID-19. Using immunoSEQ multiplex PCR, the repertoire was profiled, and TCRdb retains in-frame clones only, with some absent. The data hold about 150,000 clones, with roughly 78% observed a single time. What was sequenced was peripheral blood. The receptors were gathered from a human donor with acute or convalescent COVID-19. The donor label of this sample is uncertain.

The chain combines TRBV4-2 with TRBJ2-5; TRBD2 is a possible D gene (5 bases). The CDR3 consists of 19 residues. V gave up 1 base and J gave up 5 bases, with 26 bases separating them. The germline V gene encodes CDR1 LGHNA and CDR2 YNFKEQ. The CDR3 protein is CASSQGAVREETGGETQYF. The CDR3 DNA follows: TGTGCCAGCAGCCAAGGGGCCGTGCGTGAGGAAACCGGCGGGGAGACCCAGTACTTC.

A word on this clone: One end of the junction fails to match germline, which may point to a read error. V usage is TRBV5-1 and J usage is TRBJ1-4, with 8 bases lining up with TRBD1. Germline CDR1 reads SGHRS; CDR2 reads YFSETQ. This CDR3 comprises 15 residues. The CDR3 region is CASRGQGPTNEKLFF. CDR3 coding DNA: TGCGCCAGCCGCGGACAGGGTCCAACCAATGAAAAACTGTTTTTT.

This chain links TRBV11-2 with TRBJ2-1; TRBD1 matches 7 bases. CDR1 and CDR2 (germline): SGHAT, FQNNGV. V was pared by 9 bases and J by 5 bases, with 10 bases of the junction left unmatched. The CDR3 sequence is 14 residues long. DNA of the CDR3: TGTGCCAGAAGGGGACAGATTAGGCACAATGAGCAGTTCTTC. It is translated as CARRGQIRHNEQFF.

This chain uses TRBV19 with TRBJ2-1, with TRBD2 matching over 9 bases. The CDR3 totals 17 residues. Trimming removed 0 bases from V and 3 bases from J; junction bases left unmatched: 6. Germline values: CDR1 LNHDA, CDR2 SQIVND (reference sequence). The CDR3 loop reads CASSIDQAGGLYNEQFF. The CDR3 DNA reads as TGTGCCAGTAGTATAGATCAGGCGGGGGGGCTCTACAATGAGCAGTTCTTC.

The chain joins TRBV7-8 to TRBJ2-1; TRBD1 matches 7 bases. CDR3 length equals 17 residues. Germline values: CDR1 SGHVS, CDR2 FQNEAQ. V was clipped by 5 bases and J by 7 bases; unmatched bases: 17. CDR3 nucleotides: TGTGCCAGCAGCCCGACTGACGACAGGGTTAAGGGAAATGAGCAGTTCTTC. This encodes CASSPTDDRVKGNEQFF.

This rearrangement joins TRBV5-1 to TRBJ2-5; possibly TRBD1 for D (6 bases). This CDR3 has 15 amino acids. The V end was cut by 4 bases, the J end by 4 bases, with 17 bases between. Germline V lookup: CDR1 SGHRS, CDR2 YFSETQ. CDR3: CASSLQGQWGETQYF. Here the CDR3 DNA reads TGCGCCAGCAGCCTACAGGGTCAATGGGGAGAGACCCAGTACTTC.

V and J are TRBV5-1 and TRBJ1-4, with D possibly TRBD1 on 6 matching bases. The CDR3 is 17 residues long. V was cut by 0 bases and J by 5 bases, with 17 bases left in between. Germline-derived CDR1 and CDR2 are SGHRS and YFSETQ. The CDR3 sequence is CASSLEGDRRPNEKLFF. In DNA, the CDR3 is TGCGCCAGCAGCTTGGAGGGCGACAGGCGTCCGAATGAAAAACTGTTTTTT. Complete variable domain (other parts from reference TRBV5-1 and TRBJ1-4): KAGVTQTPRYLIKTRGQQVTLSCSPISGHRSVSWYQQTPGQGLQFLFEYFSETQRNKGNFPGRFSGRQFSNSRSEMNVSTLELGDSALYLCASSLEGDRRPNEKLFFGSGTQLSVL.

The chain carries TRBV19 and TRBJ2-3; 8 nucleotides agree with TRBD1. The CDR3 covers 14 residues. Germline V gives CDR1 LNHDA, CDR2 SQIVND (reference sequence). Germline trimming cut 5 bases from V and 3 bases from J; bases unmatched to any gene: 4. The CDR3 DNA follows: TGTGCCAGTAGTGTCGACAGGGGTACAGATACGCAGTATTTT. Translated: CASSVDRGTDTQYF.

The CDR3 DNA sequence: TGTGCCAGCAGCGTATATGGGACTGCGAGCTCTGGAAACACCATATATTTT. Translation gives CASSVYGTASSGNTIYF. This chain uses TRBV9 with TRBJ1-3, with D possibly being TRBD1 (5 bases). The V gene's germline CDR1 is SGDLS and CDR2 YYNGEE. The CDR3 extends over 17 amino acids. V gave up 1 base and J gave up 0 bases, with 14 bases separating them.

The rearrangement uses TRBV6-4 and TRBJ1-6; 8 nucleotides agree with TRBD1. The ends lost 4 bases at V and 9 bases at J; junction bases unmatched: 5. The CDR3 spans 14 residues. Germline CDR1 reads MRHNA; CDR2 reads SNTAGT. The CDR3, as DNA: TGTGCCAGCAGTGCCACGACAGGGGTTTCACCCCTCCACTTT. It yields the protein CASSATTGVSPLHF.

The rearrangement uses TRBV5-5 and TRBJ1-4; 8 bases match TRBD1. Trimming cost V 4 bases and J 8 bases; bases outside gene matches: 10. Per the germline V gene, CDR1 is SGHKS and CDR2 is YYEKEE (reference sequence). CDR3 length equals 15 residues. This CDR3 reads CASSLLTGEGEKLFF. CDR3 sequence (DNA): TGTGCCAGCAGCCTCCTGACAGGGGAAGGGGAAAAACTGTTTTTT.

V gene TRBV19 combines with J gene TRBJ2-3, with 10 bases that match TRBD1. The CDR3 extends over 14 amino acids. Germline CDR1 and CDR2: LNHDA and SQIVND (reference sequence). V was clipped by 10 bases and J by 6 bases; unmatched bases: 10. The CDR3 protein is CATRTGGLGDTQYF. CDR3 nucleotides: TGTGCCACCCGGACAGGGGGTCTCGGGGATACGCAGTATTTT.

Here the CDR3 reads CASGTRRGVYEQYF. DNA for the CDR3: TGTGCCAGCGGGACTAGGCGGGGGGTCTACGAGCAGTACTTC. The chain joins TRBV3-1 (or the pseudogene TRBV3-2) to TRBJ2-7; 8 bases align to TRBD2. This CDR3 is built from 14 residues. Germline CDR1 and CDR2: LGHDT and YNNKEL (reference sequence). The J segment lost 3 bases and the V segment lost 8 bases, leaving 9 bases of the junction unmatched.

V is TRBV5-1 and J is TRBJ1-1; 8 positions match TRBD1. Looked up from germline, CDR1 is SGHRS and CDR2 is YFSETQ. CDR3 size: 15 residues. J gave up 4 bases and V 3 bases, and 8 bases lay outside the gene matches. The CDR3 DNA reads TGCGCCAGCAGCTCTGACACAGGGGGTAGCACTGAAGCTTTCTTT. Amino acid sequence: CASSSDTGGSTEAFF.

The V call is TRBV7-2, the J call TRBJ1-1, with D tentatively TRBD1 (6 bases). V dropped 0 bases and J dropped 7 bases, with 15 bases sitting between them. The CDR3 sequence is 15 residues long. From germline, CDR1 is SGHTA and CDR2 FQGNSA. The CDR3 DNA sequence: TGTGCCAGCAGCTTAGCCTACCCCAGGGGCAGTGAAGCTTTCTTT. Translated, it gives CASSLAYPRGSEAFF.

The chain links TRBV11-2 to TRBJ1-2; 9 positions match TRBD1. The CDR3 has 14 residues. V was clipped by 5 bases and J by 5 bases; unmatched bases: 6. Germline CDR1 reads SGHAT; CDR2 reads FQNNGV. CDR3 in DNA: TGTGCCAGCAGCGCCACCGGGACAGGGTATGGCTACACCTTC. Protein sequence: CASSATGTGYGYTF.

This rearrangement joins TRBV7-7 to TRBJ1-1; D possibly corresponds to TRBD1 (5 bases). Germline V gives CDR1 SSHAT, CDR2 FNYEAQ (reference sequence). V was pared by 6 bases and J by 4 bases, with 12 bases between. The CDR3 covers 13 residues. CDR3: CASSVSGGTEAFF. The CDR3 DNA reads as TGTGCCAGCAGTGTAAGCGGGGGCACTGAAGCTTTCTTT.

V usage is TRBV29-1 and J usage is TRBJ1-4; a possible D gene is TRBD1 (6 bases). CDR1 and CDR2 from the germline V gene are SQVTM and ANQGSEA. Trimming stripped 8 bases from V and 7 bases from J, with 17 bases between. This CDR3 contains 13 residues. CDR3 residues: CSSRMRGGEKLFF. DNA of the CDR3: TGCAGCTCACGGATGAGAGGGGGTGAAAAACTGTTTTTT.

This clone was picked up a small number of times. The chain recombines TRBV2 with TRBJ1-1, with D perhaps TRBD1 (6 bases). In germline, CDR1 is SNHLY, CDR2 FYNNEI. The CDR3 totals 16 residues. Trimming shortened V by 6 bases and J by 0 bases, and 17 bases separated the two germline ends. CDR3 region: CASSQFRTVLNTEAFF. CDR3 nucleotides: TGTGCCAGCAGCCAGTTTCGGACAGTTTTGAACACTGAAGCTTTCTTT.

The CDR3 loop reads CASSPQVISSSYNSPLHF. CDR3 sequence (DNA): TGTGCCAGTAGTCCTCAAGTTATTTCGAGCTCCTATAATTCACCCCTCCACTTT. The chain combines TRBV19 with TRBJ1-6; D is unresolved. CDR1 LNHDA and CDR2 SQIVND come from the germline V gene (reference sequence). There are 18 residues in the CDR3. Trimming took 5 bases from V and 0 from J, leaving 17 bases between them.

V is TRBV2 and J is TRBJ1-1; D is uncertain. The germline V gene encodes CDR1 SNHLY and CDR2 FYNNEI. This CDR3 has 12 amino acids. Trimming removed 6 bases from V and 7 bases from J, with 12 bases in between. The CDR3: CASRRAGVEAFF. The CDR3 DNA reads TGTGCCAGCAGGCGGGCGGGCGTTGAAGCTTTCTTT.

This clone has just one count. The chain recombines TRBV9 with TRBJ2-7; 11 nucleotides match TRBD1. Germline V gives CDR1 SGDLS, CDR2 YYNGEE. After removal of 4 bases from V and 6 bases from J, the junction contained 9 bases not matched to a gene. The CDR3 contains 15 residues. The CDR3 DNA reads as TGTGCCAGCAGCTCCGGGACAGGGGGAACTACCGAGCAGTACTTC. Its protein is CASSSGTGGTTEQYF.

This sequence joins TRBV15 and TRBJ1-5; no reliable D call. Per the germline V gene, CDR1 is LNHNV and CDR2 is YYDKDF (reference sequence). The ends were cut back, 5 bases at V and 5 bases at J, with 10 bases in the middle. The CDR3 is 13 amino acids. The CDR3 DNA follows: TGTGCCACCAGCCTGGGAGCGGATCAGCCCCAGCATTTT. Protein: CATSLGADQPQHF.

This chain uses TRBV27 with TRBJ1-5; 8 nucleotides line up with TRBD1. V trimming: 6 bases; J trimming: 1 base; junction bases outside the gene matches: 5. Germline CDR1 is MNHEY and CDR2 is SMNVEV (reference sequence). The length of the CDR3 is 15 residues. CDR3 DNA: TGTGCCAGCAGCCACGACAGGGGAAGCAATCAGCCCCAGCATTTT. Protein: CASSHDRGSNQPQHF.

This chain uses TRBV14 with TRBJ1-3; no clear D gene. This CDR3 contains 14 residues. CDR1 SGHDN and CDR2 FVKESK come from the germline V gene. Trimming removed 0 bases at V and 2 bases at J, with 5 bases between. The CDR3 here is CASSQDSAGNTIYF. The CDR3 DNA sequence: TGTGCCAGCAGCCAAGACTCCGCTGGAAACACCATATATTTT.

Remarks on this clone: One end of the junction does not line up with germline, which may come from a read error. The V call is TRBV7-2, the J call TRBJ2-5; 8 nucleotides line up with TRBD2. Germline V gene sequence: CDR1 SGHTA, CDR2 FQGNSA. The length of the CDR3 is 16 residues. This CDR3 reads CASSLVAGGPQATQYF. The CDR3 bases are TGTGCCAGCAGCTTAGTGGCGGGGGGCCCCCAAGCGACCCAGTACTTC.

The rearrangement joins TRBV6-5 to TRBJ2-3; TRBD2 matches 14 bases. From germline, CDR1 is MNHEY and CDR2 SVGAGI. V dropped 4 bases and J dropped 5; count of bases not matched to a gene: 5. CDR3 size: 16 residues. The CDR3 DNA is TGTGCCAGCAGTTCCGGACTAGCGGGGGGCGTAGATACGCAGTATTTT. The encoded protein is CASSSGLAGGVDTQYF.

The chain joins TRBV2 to TRBJ2-5; the match to TRBD2 covers 14 bases. The germline CDR1 and CDR2 sequences are SNHLY and FYNNEI. V dropped 6 bases and J dropped 5; count of bases not matched to a gene: 5. The CDR3 covers 15 residues. CDR3 amino acids: CASRGTSGGWETQYF. The CDR3 region has the DNA TGTGCCAGCAGGGGGACTAGCGGGGGCTGGGAGACCCAGTACTTC.

V and J are TRBV4-2 and TRBJ2-1; 7 bases line up with TRBD2. CDR3 length: 16 residues. The germline gives CDR1 LGHNA, CDR2 YNFKEQ. V trimming: 0 bases; J trimming: 4 bases; junction bases outside the gene matches: 6. The CDR3 spells CASSQEGGGGYNEQFF. The CDR3 coding sequence is TGTGCCAGCAGCCAAGAAGGCGGGGGTGGATACAATGAGCAGTTCTTC.

The J gene is TRBJ1-6, the V gene TRBV5-6; TRBD1 matches 9 bases. The CDR3 runs to 14 residues. Germline loops: CDR1 SGHDT, CDR2 YYEEEE. Trimming at V came to 4 bases and at J to 6 bases, leaving 2 bases not matched to a gene. Here the CDR3 DNA reads TGTGCCAGCAGCCGGGACAGGGTTAATTCACCCCTCCACTTT. It translates to CASSRDRVNSPLHF.

This rearrangement joins TRBV5-1 to TRBJ1-2, with unresolved D. Germline values: CDR1 SGHRS, CDR2 YFSETQ. CDR3 length equals 13 residues. V shed 2 bases and J shed 5 bases, with 10 bases lying between them. CDR3 amino acids: CASSLREDYGYTF. For the CDR3, the DNA is TGCGCCAGCAGCTTACGGGAGGATTATGGCTACACCTTC.